The rows below give T cell receptor beta chains drawn from one sample of a study of T and B cells in COVID-19 patients. From the multiplex PCR reads, TCRdb called clonotypes with MiXCR, one entry per CDR3 protein. The sample shows 6,000 to 9,000 distinct CDR3 sequences, approximately 26% of them seen only once. Sample: blood. The receptors were gathered from a human donor with active COVID-19. CDR3s include the opening cysteine and the closing phenylalanine or tryptophan. D genes are given only for firm matches. Clone size is shown for a subset of rows, as once, few, many or a class of expanded clone.

J: TRBJ1-2; V: TRBV29-1; D: .; size: .; CDR3: CGIGTDYGYTF; DNA: TGCGGGATCGGCACTGACTATGGCTACACCTTC
J: TRBJ1-5; V: TRBV6-5; D: .; size: .; CDR3: CASSYAGVSNQPQHF; DNA: TGTGCCAGCAGCTACGCAGGGGTTAGTAATCAGCCCCAGCATTTT
J: TRBJ1-3; V: TRBV6-5; D: .; size: .; CDR3: CASAPRGISSGNTIYF; DNA: TGTGCCAGCGCCCCCCGAGGGATCAGCTCTGGAAACACCATATATTTT
J: TRBJ2-1; V: TRBV19; D: .; size: .; CDR3: CASVGGISNEQFF; DNA: TGTGCCAGTGTTGGGGGGATCTCAAATGAGCAGTTCTTC
J: TRBJ2-1; V: TRBV19; D: .; size: .; CDR3: CASKLGGLNNEQFF; DNA: TGTGCCAGTAAGTTAGGGGGATTGAACAATGAGCAGTTCTTC
J: TRBJ2-3; V: TRBV18; D: TRBD2; size: many; CDR3: CASSPRPSGKTDTQYF; DNA: TGTGCCAGCTCACCAAGACCTAGCGGGAAGACAGATACGCAGTATTTT
J: TRBJ1-2; V: TRBV7-9; D: .; size: .; CDR3: CASSRSGIENYGYTF; DNA: TGTGCCAGCAGCCGGTCAGGGATAGAGAACTATGGCTACACCTTC
J: TRBJ2-1; V: TRBV11-2; D: .; size: .; CDR3: CASSLNNEQFF; DNA: TGTGCCAGCAGCCTCAACAATGAGCAGTTCTTC
J: TRBJ2-1; V: TRBV7-9; D: .; size: few; CDR3: CASSLVQRLDGDNEQFF; DNA: TGTGCCAGCAGCTTAGTACAAAGACTAGACGGCGACAATGAGCAGTTCTTC
J: TRBJ2-3; V: TRBV29-1; D: TRBD1; size: medium-sized; CDR3: CSVGGQGGEDTQYF; DNA: TGCAGCGTGGGGGGACAGGGGGGCGAGGATACGCAGTATTTT
J: TRBJ2-1; V: TRBV12-3/TRBV12-4; D: TRBD2; size: .; CDR3: CASSLSGTSGSEQFF; DNA: TGTGCCAGCAGTTTATCGGGGACTAGCGGGAGTGAGCAGTTCTTC
J: TRBJ2-3; V: TRBV6-2/TRBV6-3; D: .; size: many; CDR3: CASSRGGTDTQYF; DNA: TGTGCCAGCAGTCGAGGGGGCACAGATACGCAGTATTTT
J: TRBJ2-7; V: TRBV27; D: .; size: medium-sized; CDR3: CASSLRDKYEQYF; DNA: TGTGCCAGCAGTTTACGTGACAAATACGAGCAGTACTTC
J: TRBJ1-2; V: TRBV18; D: TRBD1; size: few; CDR3: CASSPLDRASMPINYGYTF; DNA: TGTGCCAGCTCACCACTAGACAGGGCATCAATGCCAATCAACTATGGCTACACCTTC
J: TRBJ2-2; V: TRBV6-5; D: TRBD1; size: medium-sized; CDR3: CASSYSLGTGNTGELFF; DNA: TGTGCCAGCAGTTACTCCCTTGGGACAGGGAACACCGGGGAGCTGTTTTTT
J: TRBJ1-2; V: TRBV6-5; D: TRBD1; size: many; CDR3: CASSRTGGNYGYTF; DNA: TGTGCCAGCAGTCGGACAGGGGGTAACTATGGCTACACCTTC
J: TRBJ2-5; V: TRBV12-3/TRBV12-4; D: TRBD1; size: few; CDR3: CASSVNTGGRETQYF; DNA: TGTGCCAGCAGTGTTAATACAGGGGGCAGGGAGACCCAGTACTTC
J: TRBJ2-1; V: TRBV13; D: TRBD2; size: many; CDR3: CASSLSGGFYNEQFF; DNA: TGTGCCAGCAGCTTATCGGGGGGGTTTTACAATGAGCAGTTCTTC
J: TRBJ2-7; V: TRBV5-4; D: .; size: .; CDR3: CASSLIPSYEQYF; DNA: TGTGCCAGCAGCTTGATCCCCTCCTACGAGCAGTACTTC
J: TRBJ1-5; V: TRBV20-1; D: .; size: .; CDR3: CSARGFGQAGNQPQHF; DNA: TGCAGTGCTAGAGGTTTTGGGCAGGCCGGCAATCAGCCCCAGCATTTT
J: TRBJ2-2; V: TRBV13; D: TRBD2; size: .; CDR3: CASSFAGGNTGELFF; DNA: TGTGCCAGCAGCTTCGCGGGGGGGAACACCGGGGAGCTGTTTTTT
J: TRBJ2-7; V: TRBV7-6; D: TRBD2; size: .; CDR3: CASSSLGSGSIYEQYF; DNA: TGTGCCAGCAGCTCCCTTGGGAGCGGGAGTATCTACGAGCAGTACTTC
J: TRBJ2-3; V: TRBV6-4; D: .; size: many; CDR3: CASSRDVSRTDTQYF; DNA: TGTGCCAGCAGCAGGGACGTATCCCGCACAGATACGCAGTATTTT
J: TRBJ1-2; V: TRBV29-1; D: TRBD1; size: medium-sized; CDR3: CSVAIQGGYGYTF; DNA: TGCAGCGTTGCAATACAGGGGGGGTATGGCTACACCTTC
J: TRBJ2-1; V: TRBV7-2; D: .; size: many; CDR3: CASSPTGNEQFF; DNA: TGTGCCAGCAGCCCGACAGGTAATGAGCAGTTCTTC
J: TRBJ1-2; V: TRBV19; D: TRBD1; size: medium-sized; CDR3: CASSHTGGIYYGYTF; DNA: TGTGCCAGTAGTCACACAGGGGGCATATACTATGGCTACACCTTC
J: TRBJ2-6; V: TRBV30; D: TRBD1; size: medium-sized; CDR3: CAWRQGSSGANVLTF; DNA: TGTGCCTGGAGACAGGGGAGCTCTGGGGCCAACGTCCTGACTTTC
J: TRBJ2-3; V: TRBV13; D: .; size: medium-sized; CDR3: CASSLSTGRTDTQYF; DNA: TGTGCCAGCAGCCTTTCGACAGGACGCACAGATACGCAGTATTTT
J: TRBJ2-1; V: TRBV19; D: .; size: medium-sized; CDR3: CASSIVGGTMNEQFF; DNA: TGTGCCAGTAGTATAGTCGGGGGTACGATGAATGAGCAGTTCTTC
J: TRBJ2-5; V: TRBV25-1; D: .; size: .; CDR3: CASSELQGWVEGPQYF; DNA: TGTGCCAGCAGCGAACTACAGGGTTGGGTAGAGGGGCCCCAGTACTTC
J: TRBJ1-3; V: TRBV27; D: TRBD1; size: few; CDR3: CASSSTGGSGNTIYF; DNA: TGTGCCAGCAGTTCCACAGGGGGCTCTGGAAACACCATATATTTT
J: TRBJ1-6; V: TRBV7-5; D: .; size: few; CDR3: CISVSEAGTTSLASPLHF; DNA: .
J: TRBJ2-6; V: TRBV11-1; D: .; size: medium-sized; CDR3: CASSLVPGANVLTF; DNA: TGTGCCAGCAGCTTAGTCCCTGGGGCCAACGTCCTGACTTTC
J: TRBJ1-1; V: TRBV19; D: .; size: many; CDR3: CASSPLSGTSTEAFF; DNA: TGTGCCAGTAGTCCCCTCTCCGGGACCAGTACTGAAGCTTTCTTT
J: TRBJ2-2; V: TRBV6-4; D: .; size: medium-sized; CDR3: CASSTQGTGELFF; DNA: TGTGCCAGCAGTACTCAGGGGACCGGGGAGCTGTTTTTT
J: TRBJ2-2; V: TRBV6-6; D: TRBD2; size: medium-sized; CDR3: CASSPRLAGGWGGELFF; DNA: TGTGCCAGCAGTCCTAGACTAGCGGGAGGCTGGGGCGGGGAGCTGTTTTTT
J: TRBJ1-5; V: TRBV12-3/TRBV12-4; D: .; size: .; CDR3: CASSFDGRNNQPQHF; DNA: TGTGCCAGCAGTTTCGACGGTCGAAACAATCAGCCCCAGCATTTT
J: TRBJ2-1; V: TRBV27; D: .; size: many; CDR3: CASSLVNNEQFF; DNA: TGTGCCAGCAGTTTAGTAAACAATGAGCAGTTCTTC
J: TRBJ2-7; V: TRBV30; D: .; size: large; CDR3: CAWSVRGEQYF; DNA: TGTGCCTGGAGTGTACGGGGCGAGCAGTACTTC
J: TRBJ2-2; V: TRBV7-6; D: TRBD1; size: many; CDR3: CASSSGTGARAGELFF; DNA: TGTGCCAGCAGCTCCGGGACAGGGGCGCGGGCCGGGGAGCTGTTTTTT
J: TRBJ1-2; V: TRBV29-1; D: TRBD1; size: medium-sized; CDR3: CSVGGQGKGYTF; DNA: TGCAGCGTGGGGGGACAGGGTAAGGGCTACACCTTC
J: TRBJ1-2; V: TRBV15; D: .; size: medium-sized; CDR3: CATSREGGPYTF; DNA: TGTGCCACCAGCAGAGAGGGGGGACCCTACACCTTC